The clone carrying this TCR beta chain was counted at least ten times. Time point noted: sample taken at primary tumor resection. The sequenced material consisted of unsorted whole RNA from tumor, nontumor lung or frozen PBMC. This entry is derived from a study of spatial heterogeneity in lung cancer. TCRdb reanalysed the 5' RACE reads using MiXCR and keeps one entry per CDR3 protein. The data contain roughly 80,000 distinct CDR3 sequences, approximately 12% of them singletons. This CDR3 contains 13 residues. In germline, CDR1 is SQVTM, CDR2 ANQGSEA. The input for sequencing was PBMCs, taken at surgery. The TCR was taken from a male donor with early-stage non-small cell lung cancer. This rearrangement joins TRBV29-1 to TRBJ1-4; D unresolved. The CDR3 region has the DNA TGCAGTGGATACGTGGGGACTAATGAAAAACTGTTTTTT. Translating it yields CSGYVGTNEKLFF.